This T cell receptor (beta chain) was captured by sequencing in a study of OX40 agonist ivuxolimab in advanced cancers. Study context: Recorded diagnoses for dose-escalation patients were hepatocellular carcinoma, melanoma, renal cell or head and neck cancer. Prior anti-PD-1, anti-PD-L1 or anti-CTLA-4 therapy was allowed; 30% to 40% had some.

TCRdb keeps only in-frame clones here, not all; method: immunoSEQ multiplex PCR. The sample holds tens of thousands of clones, more than 80% seen once. V lost 4 bases to trimming and J lost 1 base, with 15 bases between them. CDR3 length: 16 amino acids. Looked up from germline, CDR1 is SEHNR and CDR2 is FQNEAQ (reference sequence). The sequences come from CD4+ or CD8+ T cells sorted from blood, collected in a trial of the OX40 agonist ivuxolimab. The chain recombines TRBV7-9 with TRBJ2-3; D is perhaps TRBD1 (7 bases). The sequence was collected from an adult with an advanced solid tumor such as melanoma, head and neck, liver or kidney cancer. DNA for the CDR3: TGTGCCAGCAGCTCCGGGGGAGGACAGGGCACAGATACGCAGTATTTT. Its translation: CASSSGGGQGTDTQYF.